The clone carrying this T cell receptor beta chain was recorded a few times. What it binds is unknown. Treatment given: oral pan-JAK inhibitor, 5-10 mg twice daily. The CDR3 is 16 amino acids. CDR1 and CDR2 (germline): SQVTM, ANQGSEA. Trimming removed 0 bases from V and 0 bases from J; junction bases left unmatched: 8. This sample was included in a study of CD8+ T cells in alopecia areata. Across the study: It was oral tofacitinib, at 5 to 10 mg twice daily, that treated patients received. Treatment with tofacitinib (6 to 18 months) was followed by 6 months off drug. Study-level results: Patients displayed less clarity in TCR sharing than mice, a finding possibly related to HLA. Many expanded lesional clones persisted in scalp and blood during tofacitinib.

It was cDNA, reverse transcribed from extracted RNA, that served as the sequencing template. Assay: immunoSEQ multiplex PCR; the TCRdb copy retains only in-frame clones and omits some. The sample holds more than 140,000 clones, about 88% seen once. V usage is TRBV29-1 and J usage is TRBJ2-7; 7 bases are shared with TRBD1. Sequencing was performed on CD8+ T cells sorted from blood, taken at week 4, from a patient treated with tofacitinib. The TCR comes from a human donor with alopecia areata. The CDR3 nucleotides are TGCAGCGTTGAAGATCCGACAGGGAGCAGCTCCTACGAGCAGTACTTC. Amino acids: CSVEDPTGSSSYEQYF.